These 11 T cell receptor beta chains came from one sample sequenced in a study of blood T cell repertoires in COVID-19 (dated by TCRdb to 2018 to 2020). The method was the immunoSEQ multiplex PCR assay. TCRdb carries this immuneACCESS record with in-frame sequences only. Its versions omit some clonotypes, under half of them owing to an unresolved V gene in the studies checked, with the rest unexplained. A total of under 150,000 clones appear in this sample, 75% to 90% of them only once. About 2.3% of the sample goes to the ten largest clones. The sample consisted of PBMCs or T cells enriched from blood (not recorded which). The receptors come from a woman aged 50 to 65 who had recovered from COVID-19.

This sequence joins TRBV5-1 and TRBJ2-7, with 9 positions matching TRBD1. The CDR3 extends over 14 amino acids. The J segment lost 4 bases and the V segment lost 2 bases, leaving 4 bases of the junction unmatched. Germline V gives CDR1 SGHRS, CDR2 YFSETQ. The CDR3 reads CASSFETGGYEQYF. The CDR3 DNA reads as TGCGCCAGCAGCTTCGAGACAGGGGGTTACGAGCAGTACTTC.

Note on this clone: One junction end disagrees with the germline gene, perhaps due to a read error. The CDR3 loop reads CVTSGFAEETQYF. In nucleotides, the CDR3 is TGTGTCACCAGTGGATTCGCAGAAGAGACCCAGTACTTC. This chain uses TRBV24-1 with TRBJ2-5; D remains ambiguous. Germline V gives CDR1 KGHDR, CDR2 SFDVKD. This CDR3 contains 13 residues.

The chain has TRBV5-6 and TRBJ1-2; D is unresolved. Germline-derived CDR1 and CDR2 are SGHDT and YYEEEE. There are 11 residues in the CDR3. Trimming cost V 0 bases and J 8 bases, with 5 bases left between them. CDR3 amino acids: CASSLGPGYTF. CDR3 nucleotide sequence: TGTGCCAGCAGCTTGGGGCCGGGCTACACCTTC.

The J gene is TRBJ2-3, the V gene TRBV7-6; 8 bases align to TRBD2. The ends lost 1 base at V and 3 bases at J; junction bases unmatched: 9. CDR1 and CDR2 from the germline V gene are SGHVS and FNYEAQ. There are 17 residues in the CDR3. The CDR3 bases are TGTGCCAGCAGCTTAGTGTCGGGACTAGGAGTTACAGATACGCAGTATTTT. Amino acid sequence: CASSLVSGLGVTDTQYF.

This clone was seen just once. V usage is TRBV10-1 and J usage is TRBJ2-1; 10 positions match TRBD2. Germline CDR1 is WNHNN and CDR2 is SYGVQD (reference sequence). V gave up 5 bases and J gave up 4 bases; unmatched junction bases: 29. This CDR3 has 23 amino acids. The CDR3 here is CASSPGHRGRTSGQQSTYNEQFF. For the CDR3, the DNA is TGCGCCAGCAGTCCGGGGCACAGGGGACGGACTAGCGGCCAACAGTCGACTTACAATGAGCAGTTCTTC.

The V call is TRBV7-9, the J call TRBJ1-1; perhaps TRBD1 as D (6 bases). CDR1 is SEHNR, CDR2 FQNEAQ, per germline (reference sequence). The CDR3 contains 13 residues. Deletions cut 5 bases from V and 0 bases from J, with 7 bases between. The CDR3 DNA reads TGTGCCAGCAGCCGGACAGTGAACACTGAAGCTTTCTTT. It yields the protein CASSRTVNTEAFF.

This sequence joins TRBV2 and TRBJ2-2; 7 bases agree with TRBD1. Per the germline V gene, CDR1 is SNHLY and CDR2 is FYNNEI. After removal of 4 bases from V and 1 base from J, the junction contained 3 bases not matched to a gene. The CDR3 contains 15 residues. CDR3 DNA sequence: TGTGCCAGCAGTGGGGACAGAGAGAACACCGGGGAGCTGTTTTTT. This sequence encodes CASSGDRENTGELFF.

The V gene is TRBV11-2, the J gene TRBJ2-5, with D hard to call. The CDR3 has 14 residues. Germline V gene lookup returns CDR1 SGHAT and CDR2 FQNNGV. Trimming shortened V by 1 base and J by 6 bases, and 12 bases separated the two germline ends. The CDR3 is CASSLGWSGKTQYF. CDR3 DNA: TGTGCCAGCAGCTTAGGCTGGTCCGGTAAGACCCAGTACTTC.

The chain is built from TRBV7-2 and TRBJ1-6; the match to TRBD1 covers 8 bases. The germline V gene encodes CDR1 SGHTA and CDR2 FQGNSA. V lost 5 bases and J lost 7; bases outside the gene matches: 7. CDR3 size: 15 residues. DNA for the CDR3: TGTGCCAGCAGCCTGGACAGGGCTATAAATTCACCCCTCCACTTT. Encoded protein: CASSLDRAINSPLHF. Full variable domain (rest looked up from reference TRBV7-2 and TRBJ1-6): GAGVSQSPSNKVTEKGKDVELRCDPISGHTALYWYRQSLGQGLEFLIYFQGNSAPDKSGLPSDRFSAERTGGSVSTLTIQRTQQEDSAVYLCASSLDRAINSPLHFGNGTRLTVT.

The chain has TRBV27 and TRBJ2-7; TRBD1 matches 9 bases. Trimming at V came to 4 bases and at J to 6 bases, leaving 10 bases not matched to a gene. The CDR3 sequence is 15 residues long. Looked up from germline, CDR1 is MNHEY and CDR2 is SMNVEV (reference sequence). CDR3 amino acids: CASSSGDRDESEQYF. The CDR3, as DNA: TGTGCCAGCAGTTCCGGGGACAGGGATGAGTCCGAGCAGTACTTC.

The gene calls are TRBV4-3 and TRBJ1-1; D remains unclear. Germline V gene lookup returns CDR1 LGHNA and CDR2 YSLEER. The CDR3 runs 14 residues. V lost 2 bases and J lost 0, with 7 bases in between. CDR3 amino acids: CASSQSQMNTEAFF. In DNA form, the CDR3 reads TGCGCCAGCAGCCAATCTCAGATGAACACTGAAGCTTTCTTT.